One and the same sample provided the 3 T cell receptor beta chains below, sequenced in a study of cytomegalovirus exposure and HLA in healthy donors. Amplification used 60 Vbeta primers and 13 Jbeta primers. Repertoires were generated with immunoSEQ multiplex PCR, while TCRdb's copy carries only in-frame clones and drops some. The table shows approximately 150,000 clones, with about four fifths occurring only once. Sequencing was carried out using PBMCs. All receptors come from a man aged 50-59 years in good health and CMV-seropositive.

This clone occurred a few times. The V call is TRBV15, the J call TRBJ2-3, with a possible D match to TRBD2 (5 bases). The germline V gene has CDR1 LNHNV and CDR2 YYDKDF (reference sequence). V was trimmed by 5 bases and J by 0 bases, leaving 12 bases between them. The CDR3 runs to 15 residues. The CDR3 nucleotides read TGTGCCACCAGCGGAAGGCGCGGGAGCACAGATACGCAGTATTTT. As protein: CATSGRRGSTDTQYF.

The chain links TRBV7-2 to TRBJ1-3; TRBD1 matches 7 bases. Germline V gives CDR1 SGHTA, CDR2 FQGNSA. This CDR3 has 15 residues. V lost 5 bases to trimming and J lost 0 bases; unmatched junction nucleotides: 4. As DNA, the CDR3 is TGTGCCAGCAGCATCGACAGGGCCTCTGGAAACACCATATATTTT. It is translated as CASSIDRASGNTIYF. The full variable domain, with the rest looked up from reference TRBV7-2 and TRBJ1-3, is GAGVSQSPSNKVTEKGKDVELRCDPISGHTALYWYRQSLGQGLEFLIYFQGNSAPDKSGLPSDRFSAERTGGSVSTLTIQRTQQEDSAVYLCASSIDRASGNTIYFGEGSWLTVV.

The CDR3 coding sequence is TGTGCCAGCAGGCCCGTGGGCGGGGGCTCCTACGAGCAGTACTTC. Residues: CASRPVGGGSYEQYF. This chain uses TRBV2 with TRBJ2-7; TRBD2 matches 7 bases. Germline V gene lookup returns CDR1 SNHLY and CDR2 FYNNEI. The junction had 8 bases not matched to a gene; V was cut back by 6 bases and J by 0 bases. This CDR3 has 15 amino acids.